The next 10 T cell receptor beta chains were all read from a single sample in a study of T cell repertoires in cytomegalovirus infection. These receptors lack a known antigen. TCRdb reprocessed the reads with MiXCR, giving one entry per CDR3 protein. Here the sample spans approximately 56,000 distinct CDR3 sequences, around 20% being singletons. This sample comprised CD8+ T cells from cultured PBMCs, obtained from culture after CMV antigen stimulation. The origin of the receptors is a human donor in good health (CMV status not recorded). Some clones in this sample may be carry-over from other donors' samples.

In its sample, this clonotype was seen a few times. The CDR3 loop reads CSAPRGPNEQFF. The CDR3 DNA is TGCAGTGCCCCCCGAGGGCCTAATGAGCAGTTCTTC. V is TRBV20-1 and J is TRBJ2-1; tentatively, D is TRBD2 (5 bases). CDR1 and CDR2 from the germline V gene are DFQATT and SNEGSKA (reference sequence). V was pared by 6 bases and J by 7 bases, with 13 bases between. The CDR3 covers 12 residues.

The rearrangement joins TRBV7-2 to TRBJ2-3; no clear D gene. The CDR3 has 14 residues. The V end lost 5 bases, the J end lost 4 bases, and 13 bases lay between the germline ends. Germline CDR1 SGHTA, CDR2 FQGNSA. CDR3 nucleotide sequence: TGTGCCAGCAGCCCGGGCCCCCGGGCAGATACGCAGTATTTT. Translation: CASSPGPRADTQYF.

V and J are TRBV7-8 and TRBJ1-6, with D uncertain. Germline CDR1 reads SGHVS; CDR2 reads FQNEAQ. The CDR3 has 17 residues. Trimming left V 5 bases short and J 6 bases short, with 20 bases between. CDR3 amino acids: CASSPAIGAVINSPLHF. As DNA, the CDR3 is TGTGCCAGCAGCCCCGCCATAGGTGCCGTGATTAATTCACCCCTCCACTTT.

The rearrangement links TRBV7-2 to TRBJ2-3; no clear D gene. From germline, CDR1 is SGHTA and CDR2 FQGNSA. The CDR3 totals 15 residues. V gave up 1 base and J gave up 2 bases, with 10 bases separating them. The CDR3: CASSLVAKNTDTQYF. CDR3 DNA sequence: TGTGCCAGCAGCTTAGTTGCGAAAAACACAGATACGCAGTATTTT.

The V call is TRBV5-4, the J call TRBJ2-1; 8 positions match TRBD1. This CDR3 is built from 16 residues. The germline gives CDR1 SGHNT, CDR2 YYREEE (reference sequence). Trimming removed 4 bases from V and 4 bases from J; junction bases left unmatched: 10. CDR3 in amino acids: CASSLPPQGEYNEQFF. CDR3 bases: TGTGCCAGCAGCCTTCCGCCACAGGGGGAGTACAATGAGCAGTTCTTC.

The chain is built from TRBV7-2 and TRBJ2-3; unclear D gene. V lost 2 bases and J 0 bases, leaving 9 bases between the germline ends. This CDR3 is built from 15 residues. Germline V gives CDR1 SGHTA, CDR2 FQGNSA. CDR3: CASSLLTLSTDTQYF. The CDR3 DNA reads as TGTGCCAGCAGCTTATTGACATTAAGCACAGATACGCAGTATTTT.

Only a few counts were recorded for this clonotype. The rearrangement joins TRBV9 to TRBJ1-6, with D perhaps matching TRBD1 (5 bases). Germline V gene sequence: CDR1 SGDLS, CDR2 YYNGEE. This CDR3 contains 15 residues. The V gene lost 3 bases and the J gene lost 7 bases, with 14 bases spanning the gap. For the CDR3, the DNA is TGTGCCAGCAGCGAGAGGGGCGCGGGGAATTCACCCCTCCACTTT. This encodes CASSERGAGNSPLHF.

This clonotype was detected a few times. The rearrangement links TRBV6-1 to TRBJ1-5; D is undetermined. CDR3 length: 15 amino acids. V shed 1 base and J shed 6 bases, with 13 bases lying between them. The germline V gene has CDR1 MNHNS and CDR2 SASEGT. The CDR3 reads CASSEGLATGQPQHF. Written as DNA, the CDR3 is TGTGCCAGCAGTGAAGGACTGGCGACGGGTCAGCCCCAGCATTTT.

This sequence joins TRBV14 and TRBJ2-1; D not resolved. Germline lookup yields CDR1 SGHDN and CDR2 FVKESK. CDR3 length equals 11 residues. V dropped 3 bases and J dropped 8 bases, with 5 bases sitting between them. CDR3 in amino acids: CASSHRHEQFF. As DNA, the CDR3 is TGTGCCAGCAGCCACCGCCATGAGCAGTTCTTC.

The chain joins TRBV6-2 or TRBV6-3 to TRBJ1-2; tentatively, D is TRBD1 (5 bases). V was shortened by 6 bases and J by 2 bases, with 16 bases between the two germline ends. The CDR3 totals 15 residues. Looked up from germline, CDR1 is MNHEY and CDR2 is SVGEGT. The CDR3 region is CASSATLAGNYGYTF. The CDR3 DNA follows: TGTGCCAGCAGCGCGACACTAGCAGGGAACTATGGCTACACCTTC.